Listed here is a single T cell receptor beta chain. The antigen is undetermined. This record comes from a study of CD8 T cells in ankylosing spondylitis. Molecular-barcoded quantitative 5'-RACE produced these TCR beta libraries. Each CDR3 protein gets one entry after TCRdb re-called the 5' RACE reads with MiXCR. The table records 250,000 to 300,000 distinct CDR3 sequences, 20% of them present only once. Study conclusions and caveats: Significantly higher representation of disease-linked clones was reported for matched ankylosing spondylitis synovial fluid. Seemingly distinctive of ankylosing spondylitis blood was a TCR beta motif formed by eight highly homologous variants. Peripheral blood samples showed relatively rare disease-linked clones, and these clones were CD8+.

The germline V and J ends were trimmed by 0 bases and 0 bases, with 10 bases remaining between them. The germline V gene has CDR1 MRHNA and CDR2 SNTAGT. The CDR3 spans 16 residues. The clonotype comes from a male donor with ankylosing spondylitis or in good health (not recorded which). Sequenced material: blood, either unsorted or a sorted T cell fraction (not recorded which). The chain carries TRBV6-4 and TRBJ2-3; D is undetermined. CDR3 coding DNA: TGTGCCAGCAGTGACTCGATATCAGCAAGCACAGATACGCAGTATTTT. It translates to CASSDSISASTDTQYF.